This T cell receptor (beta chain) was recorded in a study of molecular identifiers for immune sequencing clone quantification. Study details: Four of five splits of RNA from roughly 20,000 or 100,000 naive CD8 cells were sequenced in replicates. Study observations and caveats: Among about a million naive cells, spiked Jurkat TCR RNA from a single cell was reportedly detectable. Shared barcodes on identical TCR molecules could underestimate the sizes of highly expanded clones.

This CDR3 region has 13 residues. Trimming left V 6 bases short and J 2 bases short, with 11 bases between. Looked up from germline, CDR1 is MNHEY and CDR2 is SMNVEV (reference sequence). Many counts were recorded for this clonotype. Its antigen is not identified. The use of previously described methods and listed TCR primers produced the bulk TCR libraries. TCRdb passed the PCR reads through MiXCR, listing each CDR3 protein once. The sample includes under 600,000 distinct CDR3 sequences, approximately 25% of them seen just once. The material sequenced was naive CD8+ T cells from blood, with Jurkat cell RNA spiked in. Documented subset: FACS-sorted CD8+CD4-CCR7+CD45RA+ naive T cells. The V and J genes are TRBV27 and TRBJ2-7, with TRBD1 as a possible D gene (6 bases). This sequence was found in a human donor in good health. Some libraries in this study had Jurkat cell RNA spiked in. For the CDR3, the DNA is TGTGCCAGCAGCCCGGGACACACCTACGAGCAGTACTTC. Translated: CASSPGHTYEQYF.